A selection of T cell receptor beta chains follows, all from one sample in a study of blood T cell repertoires in COVID-19. TCRdb's copy holds only in-frame clones and misses some; the assay was immunoSEQ multiplex PCR. The sample has 150,000 to 200,000 clones; 80% to 90% are singletons. Specimen: peripheral blood. These receptors came from a young man with active or convalescent COVID-19. Each CDR3 is given with its conserved first and last residue. The D gene is left open where the match is weak. The size of a clone is reported for some rows only, either as once, few or many, or as a class for expanded clones.

CDR3: CAIRGTAQNYGYTF
DNA: TGTGCCATCAGGGGGACAGCACAAAACTATGGCTACACCTTC
size: -
V: TRBV10-3
length: 14
D: TRBD1
J: TRBJ1-2

CDR3: CASSLTSGSSYNEQFF
DNA: TGTGCCAGCAGCTTAACTAGCGGGAGCTCCTACAATGAGCAGTTCTTC
size: -
V: TRBV11-1
length: 16
D: TRBD2
J: TRBJ2-1

CDR3: CASSYGHSGYGYTF
DNA: TGTGCCAGCAGTTACGGGCACAGCGGCTATGGCTACACCTTC
size: -
V: TRBV6-5
length: 14
D: -
J: TRBJ1-2

CDR3: CSPTRGETQYF
DNA: TGCAGTCCAACGAGGGGGGAGACCCAGTACTTC
size: -
V: TRBV20-1
length: 11
D: -
J: TRBJ2-5

CDR3: CASSLGVDRVVQPQHF
DNA: TGTGCCAGCAGCTTGGGCGTCGACAGGGTTGTCCAGCCCCAGCATTTT
size: -
V: TRBV5-4
length: 16
D: TRBD1
J: TRBJ1-5

CDR3: CASSLDSGTLLYEQYF
DNA: TGTGCCAGCAGTTTAGACTCCGGGACTCTCTTGTACGAGCAGTACTTC
size: -
V: TRBV28
length: 16
D: -
J: TRBJ2-7

CDR3: CASSPPGTDTQYF
DNA: TGTGCCAGCTCACCCCCCGGCACAGATACGCAGTATTTT
size: -
V: TRBV18
length: 13
D: -
J: TRBJ2-3

CDR3: CASSRPGQTAAIYF
DNA: TGTGCCAGCAGTCGCCCGGGACAGACTGCAGCCATATATTTT
size: few
V: TRBV6-5
length: 14
D: TRBD1
J: TRBJ1-3

CDR3: CASSPRDSLSFYNSPLHF
DNA: TGTGCCAGCAGCCCCCGGGACAGTCTTTCCTTCTATAATTCACCCCTCCACTTT
size: -
V: TRBV7-8
length: 18
D: TRBD1
J: TRBJ1-6

CDR3: CASSFTVNTEAFF
DNA: TGCGCCAGCAGCTTTACGGTGAACACTGAAGCTTTCTTT
size: -
V: TRBV5-1
length: 13
D: -
J: TRBJ1-1

CDR3: CASSGWTGNYGYTF
DNA: TGTGCCAGCAGCGGTTGGACAGGGAACTATGGCTACACCTTC
size: few
V: TRBV9
length: 14
D: TRBD1
J: TRBJ1-2

CDR3: CASSLLSSPLHF
DNA: TGTGCCAGCAGTTTATTGAGTTCACCCCTCCACTTT
size: once
V: TRBV27
length: 12
D: -
J: TRBJ1-6

CDR3: CAISDVAGGYEQYF
DNA: TGTGCCATCAGTGACGTGGCGGGAGGCTACGAGCAGTACTTC
size: once
V: TRBV10-3
length: 14
D: TRBD2
J: TRBJ2-7

CDR3: CASSSAPGITEAFF
DNA: TGTGCCAGCAGTTCCGCTCCAGGGATAACTGAAGCTTTCTTT
size: few
V: TRBV6-5
length: 14
D: -
J: TRBJ1-1

CDR3: CASSPLDTLPLHF
DNA: TGTGCCAGCTCACCCTTGGACACTCTCCCCCTCCACTTT
size: -
V: TRBV18
length: 13
D: -
J: TRBJ1-6

CDR3: CASRPRGAGDRETQYF
DNA: TGTGCCAGCAGACCCCGTGGGGCAGGGGATCGCGAGACCCAGTACTTC
size: -
V: TRBV7-8
length: 16
D: -
J: TRBJ2-5

CDR3: CASSPGGFREIETQYF
DNA: TGTGCCAGCAGCCCAGGGGGATTCAGGGAGATAGAGACCCAGTACTTC
size: -
V: TRBV14
length: 16
D: TRBD1
J: TRBJ2-5

CDR3: CASSQPGQSNEKLFF
DNA: TGTGCCAGCAGCCAACCGGGACAGTCAAATGAAAAACTGTTTTTT
size: -
V: TRBV4-2
length: 15
D: TRBD1
J: TRBJ1-4

CDR3: CAISERALGGSPLHF
DNA: TGTGCCATCAGTGAAAGAGCCTTGGGGGGTTCACCCCTCCACTTT
size: -
V: TRBV10-3
length: 15
D: -
J: TRBJ1-6

CDR3: CASTATGADYGYTF
DNA: TGTGCCAGTACCGCGACAGGGGCGGACTATGGCTACACCTTC
size: -
V: TRBV18
length: 14
D: TRBD1
J: TRBJ1-2

CDR3: CASSSGGTVYGYTF
DNA: TGTGCCAGCAGCTCTGGAGGGACGGTCTATGGCTACACCTTC
size: -
V: TRBV7-2
length: 14
D: -
J: TRBJ1-2

CDR3: CASRKGEYAKNIQYF
DNA: TGTGCCAGTAGAAAGGGAGAGTATGCCAAAAACATTCAGTACTTC
size: -
V: TRBV19
length: 15
D: -
J: TRBJ2-4

CDR3: CASSEPFVIEQFF
DNA: TGTGCCAGCAGTGAACCATTTGTCATTGAGCAGTTCTTC
size: -
V: TRBV2
length: 13
D: -
J: TRBJ2-1

CDR3: CSVGGDRVEGYTF
DNA: TGCAGCGTTGGGGGTGACAGGGTTGAAGGCTACACCTTC
size: -
V: TRBV29-1
length: 13
D: TRBD1
J: TRBJ1-2

CDR3: CASSPFEYSNQPQHF
DNA: TGCGCCAGCAGCCCCTTTGAGTATAGCAATCAGCCCCAGCATTTT
size: -
V: TRBV4-1
length: 15
D: -
J: TRBJ1-5

CDR3: CASSIPWGDQETQYF
DNA: TGTGCCAGTAGTATTCCTTGGGGGGACCAAGAGACCCAGTACTTC
size: -
V: TRBV19
length: 15
D: -
J: TRBJ2-5

CDR3: CASSLRTGLISYEQYF
DNA: TGTGCCAGCAGTTTGAGGACAGGGCTAATCTCCTACGAGCAGTACTTC
size: -
V: TRBV28
length: 16
D: TRBD1
J: TRBJ2-7

CDR3: CASSFGDRFGYPRGNTEAFF
DNA: TGTGCCAGCAGTTTCGGGGACAGGTTCGGTTACCCCCGGGGGAACACTGAAGCTTTCTTT
size: -
V: TRBV28
length: 20
D: TRBD1
J: TRBJ1-1

CDR3: CASSPMGQPRQQYF
DNA: TGTGCCAGCAGTCCCATGGGACAACCCAGGCAGCAGTACTTC
size: few
V: TRBV6-2/TRBV6-3
length: 14
D: -
J: TRBJ2-7

CDR3: CASSPMGGGQPQHF
DNA: TGCGCCAGCAGCCCTATGGGGGGAGGACAGCCCCAGCATTTT
size: few
V: TRBV5-1
length: 14
D: -
J: TRBJ1-5

CDR3: CASSLSGGGSSYNEQFF
DNA: TGTGCCAGCAGCCTAAGCGGGGGGGGAAGCTCCTACAATGAGCAGTTCTTC
size: -
V: TRBV5-4
length: 17
D: TRBD2
J: TRBJ2-1

CDR3: CASSGRISGTSYEQYF
DNA: TGTGCCAGCAGCGGCCGGATTAGCGGGACCTCTTACGAGCAGTACTTC
size: -
V: TRBV11-3
length: 16
D: TRBD2
J: TRBJ2-7

CDR3: CASSLGAGNQPQHF
DNA: TGCGCCAGCAGCTTAGGGGCAGGCAATCAGCCCCAGCATTTT
size: once
V: TRBV5-1
length: 14
D: -
J: TRBJ1-5

CDR3: CASSLAAGAFQETQYF
DNA: TGCGCCAGCAGCTTGGCCGCGGGGGCCTTCCAAGAGACCCAGTACTTC
size: -
V: TRBV5-1
length: 16
D: -
J: TRBJ2-5

CDR3: CAWSVPPGTSGRRWYNEQFF
DNA: TGTGCCTGGAGTGTACCCCCTGGGACTAGCGGGAGAAGATGGTACAATGAGCAGTTCTTC
size: -
V: TRBV30
length: 20
D: TRBD2
J: TRBJ2-1

CDR3: CATSAILPGQGNNEQFF
DNA: TGTGCCACCAGTGCCATCCTCCCGGGACAGGGTAACAATGAGCAGTTCTTC
size: -
V: TRBV24-1
length: 17
D: TRBD1
J: TRBJ2-1

CDR3: CASSQGRQDNSPLHF
DNA: TGTGCCAGCAGCCAAGGTCGACAAGATAATTCACCCCTCCACTTT
size: -
V: TRBV4-2
length: 15
D: -
J: TRBJ1-6

CDR3: CASSNPREGGETQYF
DNA: TGTGCCAGCAGCAATCCCAGGGAGGGGGGGGAGACCCAGTACTTC
size: -
V: TRBV21-1
length: 15
D: -
J: TRBJ2-5

CDR3: CASTPTGVMNTEAFF
DNA: TGTGCCAGCACCCCGACAGGGGTGATGAACACTGAAGCTTTCTTT
size: -
V: TRBV6-5
length: 15
D: TRBD1
J: TRBJ1-1

CDR3: CASSLDSGLNYGYTF
DNA: TGTGCCAGCAGCTTGGACAGTGGCCTTAACTATGGCTACACCTTC
size: -
V: TRBV5-4
length: 15
D: -
J: TRBJ1-2

CDR3: CASSLLGLDTEAFF
DNA: TGTGCCAGCAGCTTATTGGGGCTTGACACTGAAGCTTTCTTT
size: -
V: TRBV11-3
length: 14
D: -
J: TRBJ1-1